This T cell receptor (beta chain) was profiled in a study of T cell clonality in common variable immunodeficiency (dated by TCRdb to between 2014 and 2016). The study at large found these results: Patient heterogeneity within the CVID cohort put limits on correlating repertoire features with clinical complications. CVID subjects shared fewer TCRbeta clones with each other than healthy controls did (p < 0.0001). According to the authors, finding the cause of the higher clonality in CVID would require sequencing the repertoires of T cell subpopulations. Despite equal DNA input, controls averaged roughly 80,000 unique sequences per sample versus roughly 32,000 in CVID samples. CVID TCRbeta sequences reportedly showed fewer deletions and N-nucleotide insertions and lacked highly modified clones with 13 or more V deletions. Compared with healthy controls, CVID subjects showed increased TCRbeta clonality (t-test p = 0.018), a feature most characteristic of about a third of subjects.

Equivalent amounts of genomic DNA from CVID and control samples were used as sequencing input. For every sample, a 60 bp segment covering the rearranged TCRbeta CDR3 region was amplified and then sequenced. TCRbeta amplification used the immunoSEQ assay, a bias-corrected multiplex PCR with high-throughput sequencing. As for the original processing: Every unique nucleotide sequence counted as a clone and was annotated with V, D and J genes, copy number and frequency. Sequences were labeled productive if in frame, and non-productive if out of frame or containing stop codons. As previously described, Shannon's entropy was used to calculate clonality. Mean CDR3 Kyte-Doolittle hydropathy was derived from the predicted amino acid sequences of productive clones. The R hclust function was used to hierarchically cluster scaled V gene usage with Manhattan distance and complete linkage. Sharing of clones by CDR3 amino acid sequence was evaluated through resampling of 12 repertoires per group over 100 rounds. The repertoires were searched for 65 to 80 published EBV-specific and roughly 240 published CMV-specific TCRbeta sequences. After a couple of CVID samples that produced fewer than 10,000 sequences were dropped from the analysis, around 41 CVID repertoires remained. This is the immuneACCESS table as TCRdb keeps it, with only in-frame sequences that have V and J called. A part of the clones is gone; compared with another copy, unresolved V genes explain less than half, and the rest is unexplained. D and trimming were read from the DNA, whereas the V and J calls and clone size are those reported in that table. This sample holds more than 8,000 clones in total, without any singletons. The leading ten clones occupy roughly 4.3% of the sample.

Standard criteria, namely reduction of serum IgG, IgA and/or IgM below the normal range together with specific antibody deficiency, were applied for the diagnosis of CVID. There were roughly 45 subjects in the CVID group (approximately 15 female and roughly 29 male), ranging in age from about 9 to 65 years, with a mean age of roughly 43. Predominantly Caucasian heritage was noted among both the CVID patients and the healthy controls. All CVID subjects had received replacement immunoglobulin therapy for at least one year at the time of study participation. At the time of blood collection, no CVID subject was ill or was being treated with immunomodulatory or immunosuppressive medication. From each donor, roughly 4.5 to 9 ml of heparinized peripheral whole blood was collected. Genomic DNA from adults with common variable immune deficiency (CVID) and from healthy adult controls was used to sequence TCRbeta CDR3 repertoires. To isolate peripheral blood mononuclear cells, diluted blood was subjected to density centrifugation over Hypaque 1077 or Ficoll-Paque. Genomic DNA was extracted from unsorted mononuclear cells by Qiagen column purification or by a centrifugation-based method.

This clone was picked up a small number of times. The antigen this receptor binds is unknown. The read ends 3 residues before the CDR3 terminus; that terminus is restored from the germline J gene. Trimming accounts for 2 bases at V and 1 base at J, while the number of junction bases matched to no gene is 11. The germline V gene (reference sequence) specifies DFQATT as CDR1 and SNEGSKA as CDR2. Counted from cysteine to phenylalanine, this CDR3 has 17 amino acids. The DNA has 42 bases, all within the CDR3, and is read from base 1. Source material: peripheral blood mononuclear cells. The clonotype originates from a human donor with common variable immunodeficiency. The rearranged chain carries TRBV20-1 and TRBJ2-1; a stretch of 7 junction bases matches TRBD2. CDR3 loop: CSARSMVAGRSYNEQFF. CDR3 DNA, as far as it was read: TGCAGTGCTAGAAGTATGGTAGCGGGTAGGTCCTACAATGAG.